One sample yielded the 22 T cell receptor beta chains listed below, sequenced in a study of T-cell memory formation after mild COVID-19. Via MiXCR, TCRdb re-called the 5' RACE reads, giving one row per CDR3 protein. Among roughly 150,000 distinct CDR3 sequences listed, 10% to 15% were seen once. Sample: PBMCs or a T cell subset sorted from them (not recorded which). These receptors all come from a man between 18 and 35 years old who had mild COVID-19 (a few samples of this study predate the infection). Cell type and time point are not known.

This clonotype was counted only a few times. CDR3 sequence: CASSLSGSINSPLHF. CDR3 DNA: TGCGCCAGCAGCTTATCCGGGTCGATTAATTCACCCCTCCACTTT. This chain uses TRBV5-1 with TRBJ1-6, with no clear D. Trimming stripped 2 bases from V and 6 bases from J, with 12 bases between. CDR1 and CDR2 from the germline V gene are SGHRS and YFSETQ. The CDR3 has 15 amino acids. The full variable domain, its missing parts supplied by reference TRBV5-1 and TRBJ1-6, is KAGVTQTPRYLIKTRGQQVTLSCSPISGHRSVSWYQQTPGQGLQFLFEYFSETQRNKGNFPGRFSGRQFSNSRSEMNVSTLELGDSALYLCASSLSGSINSPLHFGNGTRLTVT.

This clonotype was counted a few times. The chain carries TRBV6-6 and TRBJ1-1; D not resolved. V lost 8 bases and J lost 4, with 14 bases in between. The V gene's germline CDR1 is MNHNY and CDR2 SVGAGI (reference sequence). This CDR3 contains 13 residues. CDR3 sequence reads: CASGDKDITEAFF. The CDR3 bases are TGTGCCAGCGGAGACAAAGATATCACTGAAGCTTTCTTT.

Written as DNA, the CDR3 is TGTGCCAGCGGGGAAGGAGGTACGGACGTC. Translated: CASGEGGTDV. V and J are TRBV6-6 and TRBJ2-7, with D perhaps matching TRBD2 (5 bases). Germline V CDR1 and CDR2: MNHNY, SVGAGI (reference sequence). This CDR3 is 10 amino acids long.

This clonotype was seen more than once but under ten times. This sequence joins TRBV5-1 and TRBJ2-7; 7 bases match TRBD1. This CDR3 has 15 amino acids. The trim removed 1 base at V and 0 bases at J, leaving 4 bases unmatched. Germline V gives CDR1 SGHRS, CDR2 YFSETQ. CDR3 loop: CASSLQGDNSYEQYV. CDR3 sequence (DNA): TGCGCCAGCAGCTTGCAGGGGGACAACTCCTACGAGCAGTACGTC.

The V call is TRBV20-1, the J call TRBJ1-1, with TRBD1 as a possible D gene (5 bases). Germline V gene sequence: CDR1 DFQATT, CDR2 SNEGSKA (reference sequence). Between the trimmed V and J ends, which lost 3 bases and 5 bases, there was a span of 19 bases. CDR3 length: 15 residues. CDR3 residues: CSASEGTRWRTEAFF. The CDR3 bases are TGCAGTGCTAGTGAAGGGACTCGATGGCGGACTGAAGCTTTCTTT.

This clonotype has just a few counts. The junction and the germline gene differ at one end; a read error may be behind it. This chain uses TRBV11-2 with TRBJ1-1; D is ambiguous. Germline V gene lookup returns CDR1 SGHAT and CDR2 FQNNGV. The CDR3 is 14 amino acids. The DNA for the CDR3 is TGTGCCAGCACCTTATCCCGTACGAACACTGAAGCTTTCTTT. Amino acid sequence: CASTLSRTNTEAFF. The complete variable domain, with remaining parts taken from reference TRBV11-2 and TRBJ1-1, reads EAGVAQSPRYKIIEKRQSVAFWCNPISGHATLYWYQQILGQGPKLLIQFQNNGVVDDSQLPKDRFSAERLKGVDSTLKIQPAKLEDSAVYLCASTLSRTNTEAFFGQGTRLTVV.

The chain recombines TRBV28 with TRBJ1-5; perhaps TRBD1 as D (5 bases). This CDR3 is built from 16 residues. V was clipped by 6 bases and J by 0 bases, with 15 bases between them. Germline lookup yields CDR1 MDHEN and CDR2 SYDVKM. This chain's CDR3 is CASSLIGGVSNQPQHF. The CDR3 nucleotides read TGTGCCAGCAGCCTTATCGGGGGGGTTAGCAATCAGCCCCAGCATTTT.

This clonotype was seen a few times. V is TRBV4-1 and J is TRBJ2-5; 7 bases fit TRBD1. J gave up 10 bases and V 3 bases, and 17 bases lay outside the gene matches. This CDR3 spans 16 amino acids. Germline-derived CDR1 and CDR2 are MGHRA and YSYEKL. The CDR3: CASSHPDRPLDWYQYF. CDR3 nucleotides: TGCGCCAGCAGCCACCCGGACAGGCCCCTCGATTGGTACCAGTACTTC.

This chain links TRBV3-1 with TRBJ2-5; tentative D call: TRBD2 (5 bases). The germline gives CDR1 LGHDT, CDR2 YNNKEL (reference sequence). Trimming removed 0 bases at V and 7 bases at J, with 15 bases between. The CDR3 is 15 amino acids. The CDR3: CASSQEPRGAPTQYF. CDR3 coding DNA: TGTGCCAGCAGCCAAGAGCCCCGGGGAGCCCCGACCCAGTACTTC.

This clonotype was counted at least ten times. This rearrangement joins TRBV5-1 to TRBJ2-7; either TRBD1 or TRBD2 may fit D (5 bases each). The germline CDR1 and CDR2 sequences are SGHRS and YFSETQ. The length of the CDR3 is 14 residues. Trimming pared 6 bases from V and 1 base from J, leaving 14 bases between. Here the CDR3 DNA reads TGCGCCAGCATCCCCGGGACGGAGTCCTACGAGCAGTACGTC. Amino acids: CASIPGTESYEQYV.

The CDR3 protein is CASSPDPDVAKYF. The DNA of the CDR3 is TGTGCCAGCAGCCCCGACCCGGATGTAGCCAAGTATTTT. This rearrangement joins TRBV7-9 to TRBJ2-3; no reliable D call. Germline values: CDR1 SEHNR, CDR2 FQNEAQ (reference sequence). Between the trimmed V and J ends, which lost 5 bases and 13 bases, there was a span of 19 bases. The CDR3 contains 13 residues. Based on the CDR3 plus reference TRBV7-9 and TRBJ2-3, the full variable domain is DTGVSQNPRHKITKRGQNVTFRCDPISEHNRLYWYRQTLGQGPEFLTYFQNEAQLEKSRLLSDRFSAERPKGSFSTLEIQRTEQGDSAMYLCASSPDPDVAKYFGPGTRLTVL.

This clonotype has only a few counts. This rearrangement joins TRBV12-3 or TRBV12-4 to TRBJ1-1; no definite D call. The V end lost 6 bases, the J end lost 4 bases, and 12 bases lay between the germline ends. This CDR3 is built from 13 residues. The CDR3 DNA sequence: TGTGCCAGCAGGAGCGAAGGGCTCACTGAAGCTTTCTTT. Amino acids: CASRSEGLTEAFF.

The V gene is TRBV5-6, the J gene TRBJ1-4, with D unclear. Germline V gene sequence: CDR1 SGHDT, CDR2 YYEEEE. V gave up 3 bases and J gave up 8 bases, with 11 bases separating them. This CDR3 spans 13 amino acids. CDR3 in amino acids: CASSSDTREKLFF. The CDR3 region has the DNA TGTGCCAGCAGCTCGGATACCAGAGAAAAACTGTTTTTT.

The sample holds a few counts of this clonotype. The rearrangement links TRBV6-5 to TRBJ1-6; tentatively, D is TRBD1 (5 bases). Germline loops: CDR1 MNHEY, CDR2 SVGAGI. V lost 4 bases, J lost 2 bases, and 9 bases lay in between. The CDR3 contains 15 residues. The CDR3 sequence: CASSSQGPYNSPLHF. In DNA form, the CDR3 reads TGTGCCAGCAGTTCCCAGGGCCCCTATAATTCACCCCTCCACTTT.

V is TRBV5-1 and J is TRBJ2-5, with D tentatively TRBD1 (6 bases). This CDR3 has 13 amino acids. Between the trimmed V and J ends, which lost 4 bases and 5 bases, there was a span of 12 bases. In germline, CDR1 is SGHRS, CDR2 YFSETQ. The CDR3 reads CASSPQGRETQYF. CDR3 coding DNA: TGCGCCAGCAGCCCACAGGGAAGGGAGACCCAGTACTTC.

Here the CDR3 reads CASSLGDRGEGYTF. The CDR3 bases are TGCGCCAGCAGCTTGGGGGACAGGGGAGAGGGCTACACCTTC. The gene calls are TRBV5-1 and TRBJ1-2; 10 bases are a match to TRBD1. Germline CDR1 SGHRS, CDR2 YFSETQ. V lost 0 bases, J lost 8 bases, and 4 bases stayed unmatched. The CDR3 contains 14 residues.

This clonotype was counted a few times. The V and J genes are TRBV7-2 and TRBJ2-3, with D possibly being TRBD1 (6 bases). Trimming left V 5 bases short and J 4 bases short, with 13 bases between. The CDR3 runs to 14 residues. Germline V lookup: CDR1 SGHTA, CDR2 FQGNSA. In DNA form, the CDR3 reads TGTGCCAGCAGCCGAGGACAGAATCCAGATACGCAGTATTTT. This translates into CASSRGQNPDTQYF.

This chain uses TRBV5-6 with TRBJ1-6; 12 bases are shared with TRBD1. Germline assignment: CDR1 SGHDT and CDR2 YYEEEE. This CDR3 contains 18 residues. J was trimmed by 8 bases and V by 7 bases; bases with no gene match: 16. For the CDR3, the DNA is TGTGCCAGCGGGGACAGGGGGCGCATCTATACGCGGTATTCACCCCTCCACTTT. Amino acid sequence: CASGDRGRIYTRYSPLHF. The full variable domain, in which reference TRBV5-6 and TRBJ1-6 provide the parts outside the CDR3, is DAGVTQSPTHLIKTRGQQVTLRCSPKSGHDTVSWYQQALGQGPQFIFQYYEEEERQRGNFPDRFSGHQFPNYSSELNVNALLLGDSALYLCASGDRGRIYTRYSPLHFGNGTRLTVT.

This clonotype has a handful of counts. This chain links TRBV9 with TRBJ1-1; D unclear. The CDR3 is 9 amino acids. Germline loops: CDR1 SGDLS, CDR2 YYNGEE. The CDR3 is CAANTEAFF. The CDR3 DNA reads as TGTGCGGCTAACACTGAAGCTTTCTTT.

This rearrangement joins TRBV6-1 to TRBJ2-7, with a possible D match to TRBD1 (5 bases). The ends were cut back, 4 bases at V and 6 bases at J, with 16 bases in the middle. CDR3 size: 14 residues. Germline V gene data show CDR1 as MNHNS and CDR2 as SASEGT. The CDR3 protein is CASSAPRALGEQYF. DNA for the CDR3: TGTGCCAGCAGTGCCCCCAGGGCCCTTGGCGAGCAGTACTTC.

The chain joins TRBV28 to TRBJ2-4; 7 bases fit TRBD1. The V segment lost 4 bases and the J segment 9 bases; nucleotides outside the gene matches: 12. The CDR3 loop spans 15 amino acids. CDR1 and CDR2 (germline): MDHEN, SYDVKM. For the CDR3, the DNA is TGTGCCAGCAGTTGGGCTACCGGGACAGTCGGCATTCAGTACTTC. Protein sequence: CASSWATGTVGIQYF.

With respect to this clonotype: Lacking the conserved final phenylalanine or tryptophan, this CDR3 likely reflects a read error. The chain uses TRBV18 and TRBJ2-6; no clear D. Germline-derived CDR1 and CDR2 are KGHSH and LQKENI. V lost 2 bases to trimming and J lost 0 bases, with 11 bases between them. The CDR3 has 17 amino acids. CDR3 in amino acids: CASSPAPADSGANVLTL. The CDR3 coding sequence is TGTGCCAGCTCACCAGCTCCCGCGGACTCTGGGGCCAACGTCCTGACTTTA.